These 9 T cell receptor beta chains share one sample of origin, sequenced in a study of CD4 T cells in relation to SARS-CoV-2 and coronaviruses. Before the COVID-19 pandemic, during about 2011-2019, CD4+ T cells were taken from unexposed donors. Only in-frame clones appear in the TCRdb table, and some are missing; sequencing was by immunoSEQ multiplex PCR. The repertoire holds 65,000 or so clones, with roughly 93% as singletons. Sequencing was carried out using naive CD4+ T cells from PBMCs. Subset: naive CD4+ T cells isolated by negative enrichment. The receptors derive from a human donor in good health.

V usage is TRBV27 and J usage is TRBJ1-4; perhaps TRBD1 as D (6 bases). The CDR3 runs 19 residues. The germline CDR1 and CDR2 sequences are MNHEY and SMNVEV (reference sequence). The germline V and J ends were trimmed by 4 bases and 0 bases, with 21 bases remaining between them. The CDR3 DNA follows: TGTGCCAGCAGTTGGAAGGGGGGCAGATCTGCTGCAACTAATGAAAAACTGTTTTTT. This translates into CASSWKGGRSAATNEKLFF.

The CDR3 sequence: CASSSPGTGTEKLFF. As DNA, the CDR3 is TGTGCCAGCAGTTCCCCCGGGACAGGGACTGAAAAACTGTTTTTT. This rearrangement joins TRBV28 to TRBJ1-4, with TRBD1 matching over 9 bases. V shed 4 bases and J 7 bases; nucleotides not matched to a gene: 7. The CDR3 contains 15 residues. CDR1 and CDR2 from the germline V gene are MDHEN and SYDVKM.

This chain connects TRBV9 to TRBJ2-1, with TRBD2 matching over 7 bases. This CDR3 contains 16 residues. Germline loops: CDR1 SGDLS, CDR2 YYNGEE. Trimming at V came to 0 bases and at J to 2 bases, leaving 5 bases not matched to a gene. CDR3 loop: CASSVEGGRAYNEQFF. CDR3 nucleotides: TGTGCCAGCAGCGTAGAGGGAGGGAGGGCCTACAATGAGCAGTTCTTC.

The genes are TRBV6-1 and TRBJ2-1, with TRBD2 as a possible D gene (5 bases). Trimming pared 2 bases from V and 7 bases from J, leaving 18 bases between. Per the germline V gene, CDR1 is MNHNS and CDR2 is SASEGT. The CDR3 is 16 residues long. The CDR3 here is CASSEPTGIRFNEQFF. In nucleotides, the CDR3 is TGTGCCAGCAGTGAACCGACCGGGATTAGGTTTAATGAGCAGTTCTTC.

The chain links TRBV6-6 to TRBJ2-1, with 7 nucleotides matching TRBD1. The germline CDR1 and CDR2 sequences are MNHNY and SVGAGI (reference sequence). This CDR3 spans 13 amino acids. J was trimmed by 2 bases and V by 8 bases; bases with no gene match: 3. CDR3: CASRDSTYNEQFF. The CDR3 nucleotides are TGTGCCAGCCGGGACAGCACCTACAATGAGCAGTTCTTC.

The V and J genes are TRBV4-2 and TRBJ2-7; TRBD2 agrees at 8 bases. The CDR3 spans 19 residues. Germline loops: CDR1 LGHNA, CDR2 YNFKEQ. J gave up 6 bases and V 1 base, and 20 bases lay outside the gene matches. The CDR3 coding sequence is TGTGCCAGCAGCCAAGCCCCCTCGCTTCGCAGCGGGAGTTTAAGCGAGCAGTACTTC. Translating gives CASSQAPSLRSGSLSEQYF.

To note about this clone: Germline is not matched at one junction end, which may reflect a read error. This rearrangement joins TRBV2 to TRBJ2-5; tentatively, D is TRBD2 (5 bases). Germline V CDR1 and CDR2: SNHLY, FYNNEI. The CDR3 has 15 amino acids. The CDR3, as DNA: TGTGCCAGCAGTGAAACGGGCAAATCTGAGGGCGACGGGAACTTC. It specifies CASSETGKSEGDGNF.

The chain employs TRBV3-1 (or the pseudogene TRBV3-2) and TRBJ2-5; maybe TRBD2 (6 bases). V gave up 5 bases and J gave up 4 bases, with 20 bases separating them. The CDR3 is made up of 16 amino acids. CDR1 and CDR2 from the germline V gene are LGHDT and YNNKEL (reference sequence). CDR3 in DNA: TGTGCCAGCAGCGTGGGGGGTTCCGGGAGCGGAGAGACCCAGTACTTC. It specifies CASSVGGSGSGETQYF.

The rearrangement joins TRBV6-8 to TRBJ2-3; D remains ambiguous. Germline V gene sequence: CDR1 MNHGY, CDR2 SAAAGT. CDR3 length: 12 amino acids. Trimming took 6 bases from V and 4 from J, leaving 8 bases between them. CDR3 sequence reads: CASRRNPDTQYF. The CDR3 nucleotides read TGTGCCAGCAGAAGGAACCCAGATACGCAGTATTTT.